This T cell receptor (beta chain) came from a study of graft-versus-host responses after intestinal transplantation. Study-wide background: Tacrolimus and steroids were given for 3 to 4 years to all recipients after anti-thymocyte globulin induction.

Germline CDR1 reads SGDLS; CDR2 reads YYNGEE. The CDR3 is 14 amino acids. Trimming removed 1 base at V and 2 bases at J, with 9 bases between. TCRdb's copy holds only in-frame clones and misses some; the assay was immunoSEQ multiplex PCR. The table records around 100,000 clones, about 92% of them present only once. Study findings and constraints: Circulating GvH clones peaking coincided with falling HvG clones soon after transplant. High graft-versus-host to host-versus-graft T cell clonal ratios marked allografts of patients with graft-donor macrochimerism.

With respect to this clone: Its antigen is as yet unknown.

This clonotype originated in a human donor who was the organ donor for an intestinal transplant. This material consisted of unstimulated CD8+ T cells sorted from spleen or lymph node cells, taken before transplant. The J gene is TRBJ2-5, the V gene TRBV9, with a tentative D call TRBD1 (6 bases). CDR3 DNA: TGTGCCAGCAGCGTATCAGGGGCTCAAGAGACCCAGTACTTC. Its translation is CASSVSGAQETQYF.